This T cell receptor (beta chain) was identified in a study of T-cell memory formation after mild COVID-19. Whole-study context: In these data, TCR clusters were largely donor specific.

Barcoded TCR alpha and TCR beta cDNA libraries with UMIs came from 5'RACE using constant-segment primers. One entry per CDR3 protein, called by TCRdb with MiXCR from the 5' RACE reads. In the table there are approximately 350,000 distinct CDR3 sequences, approximately 13% of which are singletons. This clonotype was counted only a few times. Its target is not known. V was clipped by 0 bases and J by 9 bases, with 18 bases between them. Germline V gives CDR1 MGHRA, CDR2 YSYEKL. The CDR3 runs to 16 residues. General study results and limits: Within pre-infection memory, some responding clones were found, suggesting cross-reactive memory joined. Of the contracting clones, CD4+ ones lay mainly in CM and EM, and CD8+ ones in EMRA.

The source material was PBMCs or a T cell subset sorted from them (not recorded which). This sequence joins TRBV4-1 and TRBJ2-1, with TRBD2 as a possible D gene (7 bases). The TCR was taken from a man younger than 35 who had mild COVID-19 (a few samples of this study predate the infection). Cell type and time point are not known. CDR3: CASSQEGGPAGVEQFF. In DNA, the CDR3 is TGCGCCAGCAGCCAAGAGGGGGGGCCCGCCGGGGTTGAGCAGTTCTTC.